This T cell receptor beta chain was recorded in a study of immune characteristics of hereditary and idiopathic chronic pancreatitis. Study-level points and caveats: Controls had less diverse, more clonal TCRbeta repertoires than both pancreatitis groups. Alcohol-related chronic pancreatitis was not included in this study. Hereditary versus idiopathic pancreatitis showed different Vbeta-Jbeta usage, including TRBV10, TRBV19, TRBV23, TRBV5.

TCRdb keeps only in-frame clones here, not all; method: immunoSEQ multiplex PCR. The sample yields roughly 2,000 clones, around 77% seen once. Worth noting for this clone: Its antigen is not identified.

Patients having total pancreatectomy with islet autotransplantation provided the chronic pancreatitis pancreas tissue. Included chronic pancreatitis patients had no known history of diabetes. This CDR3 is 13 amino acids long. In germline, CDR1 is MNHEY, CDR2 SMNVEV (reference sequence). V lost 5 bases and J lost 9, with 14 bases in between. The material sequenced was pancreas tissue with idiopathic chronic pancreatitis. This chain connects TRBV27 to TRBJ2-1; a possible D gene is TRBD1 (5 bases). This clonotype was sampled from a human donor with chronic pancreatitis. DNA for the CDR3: TGTGCCAGCAGTCCGACAGCCAAGGGTGAGCAGTTCTTC. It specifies CASSPTAKGEQFF.